The subject of this entry is one T cell receptor beta chain. This record comes from a study of blood T cell repertoires in COVID-19. The wider study: T cells, B-cell-depleted T cells, or PBMCs supplied cDNA or gDNA.

Sequencing was performed with immunoSEQ multiplex PCR; in TCRdb, only in-frame clones are kept and a portion is missing. The repertoire holds roughly 90,000 clones, 85% seen once, with 38% in the top ten. CDR1 SQVTM and CDR2 ANQGSEA come from the germline V gene. The CDR3 covers 14 residues. Trimming took off 5 bases at V and 1 base at J, with 15 bases between the two ends. The chain has TRBV29-1 and TRBJ2-7; perhaps TRBD1 as D (6 bases). Sequenced input: peripheral blood. The receptor was isolated from a man at least 80 years old with acute or convalescent COVID-19. In nucleotides, the CDR3 is TGCAGCGTTTACCGGGACACATCTTCCTACGAGCAGTACTTC. It specifies CSVYRDTSSYEQYF.